The 21 T cell receptor beta chains below were found in one sample sequenced in a study of CD8+ T cells in alopecia areata. Once RNA had been extracted, it was reverse transcribed into cDNA to act as the sequencing template. Sequencing was performed with immunoSEQ multiplex PCR; in TCRdb, only in-frame clones are kept and a portion is missing. Counted here are approximately 120,000 clones, 60% to 65% occurring once; the ten biggest clones make up around 6%. The treatment here: oral pan-JAK inhibitor, 5-10 mg twice daily. The sequencing used CD4+ T cells sorted from blood, collected at week 4, from a patient treated with tofacitinib. Receptors were obtained from a human donor with alopecia areata.

The rearrangement joins TRBV20-1 to TRBJ1-2, with unresolved D. Trimming took 0 bases from V and 2 from J, leaving 1 base between them. Germline CDR1 DFQATT, CDR2 SNEGSKA (reference sequence). The CDR3 spans 11 residues. CDR3 DNA: TGCAGTGCTAGAGAAAACTATGGCTACACCTTC. The encoded protein is CSARENYGYTF.

The chain combines TRBV30 with TRBJ2-1, with D possibly being TRBD2 (6 bases). Trimming removed 2 bases from V and 2 bases from J, with 10 bases in between. The CDR3 loop spans 14 amino acids. Germline lookup yields CDR1 GTSNPN and CDR2 SVGIG (reference sequence). In nucleotides, the CDR3 is TGTGCCTGGAGTCGGGTAGCGGCCTACAATGAGCAGTTCTTC. This translates into CAWSRVAAYNEQFF.

For the CDR3, the DNA is TGTGCCAGCAGTTACTCGTTTGGTGATCAGCCCCAGCATTTT. The encoded protein is CASSYSFGDQPQHF. The gene calls are TRBV6-5 and TRBJ1-5; D not resolved. From germline, CDR1 is MNHEY and CDR2 SVGAGI. The CDR3 consists of 14 residues. The ends were cut back, 0 bases at V and 5 bases at J, with 8 bases in the middle.

This chain joins TRBV14 and TRBJ1-6; D gene ambiguous. Germline loops: CDR1 SGHDN, CDR2 FVKESK. The CDR3 is 16 residues long. The ends were cut back, 1 base at V and 5 bases at J, with 12 bases in the middle. CDR3 sequence: CASSQAAGVHNSPLHF. CDR3 DNA: TGTGCCAGCAGCCAAGCGGCGGGCGTTCATAATTCACCCCTCCACTTT.

In this sample, this clone turned up a few times. This rearrangement joins TRBV5-1 to TRBJ2-7, with D possibly being TRBD2 (5 bases). Germline V lookup: CDR1 SGHRS, CDR2 YFSETQ. The CDR3 is made up of 15 amino acids. Trimming pared 4 bases from V and 6 bases from J, leaving 20 bases between. CDR3 residues: CASSPSPGSRTEQYF. Here the CDR3 DNA reads TGCGCCAGCAGCCCCAGCCCGGGAAGCCGGACCGAGCAGTACTTC.

This clone was seen ten or more times. The chain employs TRBV7-2 and TRBJ2-5; D gene unclear. The CDR3 is 12 amino acids. Germline-derived CDR1 and CDR2 are SGHTA and FQGNSA. The V end was cut by 5 bases, the J end by 5 bases, with 9 bases between. The CDR3 spells CASSPERETQYF. CDR3 in DNA: TGTGCCAGCAGCCCGGAAAGGGAGACCCAGTACTTC.

The rearrangement uses TRBV9 and TRBJ2-7; 9 bases line up with TRBD2. CDR1 and CDR2 (germline): SGDLS, YYNGEE. J gave up 0 bases and V 2 bases, and 3 bases lay outside the gene matches. The CDR3 covers 15 residues. The CDR3 sequence is CASSVSGRASYEQYF. The CDR3 DNA follows: TGTGCCAGCAGCGTTAGCGGGAGAGCCTCCTACGAGCAGTACTTC.

This chain links TRBV29-1 with TRBJ2-7, with TRBD1 identical over 7 bases. V trimming: 3 bases; J trimming: 4 bases; junction bases outside the gene matches: 12. Germline lookup yields CDR1 SQVTM and CDR2 ANQGSEA. The CDR3 has 15 residues. CDR3 sequence (DNA): TGCAGCGTTGAGGCCACCTTATCACAGGGGTACGAGCAGTACTTC. Amino acids: CSVEATLSQGYEQYF.

The chain joins TRBV5-4 to TRBJ1-1, with 12 bases lining up with TRBD1. The CDR3 is 14 amino acids. Trimming at V came to 4 bases and at J to 5 bases, leaving 3 bases not matched to a gene. The germline V gene has CDR1 SGHNT and CDR2 YYREEE (reference sequence). This CDR3 reads CASSGTGGKTEAFF. Written as DNA, the CDR3 is TGTGCCAGCAGCGGGACAGGGGGCAAAACTGAAGCTTTCTTT.

The V call is TRBV29-1, the J call TRBJ2-5; 11 bases line up with TRBD2. The CDR3 is made up of 17 amino acids. V shed 6 bases, J shed 0 bases, and the junction held 12 bases outside the gene matches. CDR1 and CDR2 (germline): SQVTM, ANQGSEA. The CDR3 bases are TGCAGCGTGGCCGACCGTTTGACTAGCGGGAACCAAGAGACCCAGTACTTC. It translates to CSVADRLTSGNQETQYF.

V usage is TRBV7-2 and J usage is TRBJ2-1; D perhaps matches TRBD2 (6 bases). The germline V gene has CDR1 SGHTA and CDR2 FQGNSA. V was cut by 5 bases and J by 4 bases, with 15 bases left in between. The CDR3 is 15 amino acids. CDR3 region: CASSPSGAFYNEQFF. The CDR3 coding sequence is TGTGCCAGCAGCCCTTCGGGAGCCTTTTACAATGAGCAGTTCTTC.

The CDR3 DNA reads as TGTGCCAGCAGCTTAGACCCGAGCACAGATACGCAGTATTTT. Amino acid sequence: CASSLDPSTDTQYF. The V and J genes are TRBV11-2 and TRBJ2-3; D gene uncertain. V dropped 0 bases and J dropped 0 bases, with 4 bases sitting between them. CDR1 and CDR2 (germline): SGHAT, FQNNGV. The CDR3 consists of 14 residues. The whole variable domain, remainder taken from reference TRBV11-2 and TRBJ2-3, is EAGVAQSPRYKIIEKRQSVAFWCNPISGHATLYWYQQILGQGPKLLIQFQNNGVVDDSQLPKDRFSAERLKGVDSTLKIQPAKLEDSAVYLCASSLDPSTDTQYFGPGTRLTVL.

The chain is built from TRBV10-3 and TRBJ2-1; 11 bases map to TRBD2. The CDR3 is 13 residues long. The germline V gene encodes CDR1 ENHRY and CDR2 SYGVKD. Trimming took 10 bases from V and 5 from J; bases not matched to a gene: 4. This chain's CDR3 is CATTSGDDNEQFF. For the CDR3, the DNA is TGTGCCACGACTAGCGGGGACGACAATGAGCAGTTCTTC.

The chain recombines TRBV6-5 with TRBJ1-5; TRBD1 matches at 10 bases. Germline loops: CDR1 MNHEY, CDR2 SVGAGI. V lost 10 bases and J lost 4; bases outside the gene matches: 7. The CDR3 has 14 amino acids. CDR3 DNA: TGTGCCACACGGGACAGGGGTCGGAATCAGCCCCAGCATTTT. Residues: CATRDRGRNQPQHF.

The chain carries TRBV10-3 and TRBJ2-2, with D tentatively TRBD2 (6 bases). This CDR3 spans 13 amino acids. The germline V and J ends were trimmed by 9 bases and 1 base, with 9 bases remaining between them. Germline CDR1 is ENHRY and CDR2 is SYGVKD. CDR3 DNA sequence: TGTGCCATTGAGGGACTGAACACCGGGGAGCTGTTTTTT. It specifies CAIEGLNTGELFF.

This clone showed up just a few times. The genes are TRBV5-1 and TRBJ1-1, with unresolved D. Germline V lookup: CDR1 SGHRS, CDR2 YFSETQ. V was pared by 0 bases and J by 3 bases, with 6 bases between. The CDR3 contains 13 residues. The CDR3 loop is CASSLGHYTEAFF. As DNA, the CDR3 is TGCGCCAGCAGCTTGGGCCACTACACTGAAGCTTTCTTT. Supplemented by reference TRBV5-1 and TRBJ1-1, the full variable domain reads KAGVTQTPRYLIKTRGQQVTLSCSPISGHRSVSWYQQTPGQGLQFLFEYFSETQRNKGNFPGRFSGRQFSNSRSEMNVSTLELGDSALYLCASSLGHYTEAFFGQGTRLTVV.

This clone was found a few times. DNA of the CDR3: TGTGCCAGCAGCCCGGACAGCCTCTATCAGCCCCAGCATTTT. It is translated as CASSPDSLYQPQHF. The chain recombines TRBV2 with TRBJ1-5; D may be TRBD1 (6 bases). Germline V gene sequence: CDR1 SNHLY, CDR2 FYNNEI. The CDR3 extends over 14 amino acids. V lost 6 bases to trimming and J lost 5 bases, with 14 bases between them.

The chain joins TRBV10-3 to TRBJ2-1; 8 bases map to TRBD1. Germline CDR1 reads ENHRY; CDR2 reads SYGVKD. V lost 6 bases and J lost 6; bases outside the gene matches: 4. The CDR3 sequence is 13 residues long. CDR3 nucleotides: TGTGCCATCAGAGACAGGGGACCCAATGAGCAGTTCTTC. Protein product: CAIRDRGPNEQFF.

J is TRBJ1-4 and V is TRBV30; no clear D. Germline-derived CDR1 and CDR2 are GTSNPN and SVGIG (reference sequence). The CDR3 totals 13 residues. Trimming took 0 bases from V and 6 from J, leaving 8 bases between them. The CDR3 reads CAWSVRGYEKLFF. CDR3 bases: TGTGCCTGGAGTGTACGAGGGTATGAAAAACTGTTTTTT.

This clone came up a few times. The chain couples TRBV30 to TRBJ1-5, with D possibly matching TRBD1 (5 bases). Trimming shortened V by 0 bases and J by 6 bases, and 12 bases separated the two germline ends. This CDR3 region has 14 residues. Germline V gene sequence: CDR1 GTSNPN, CDR2 SVGIG (reference sequence). This CDR3 reads CAWSVARDPQPQHF. In nucleotides, the CDR3 is TGTGCCTGGAGTGTAGCCCGGGACCCTCAGCCCCAGCATTTT.

The gene calls are TRBV29-1 and TRBJ2-1; 8 bases line up with TRBD1. The length of the CDR3 is 12 residues. V trimming: 8 bases; J trimming: 8 bases; junction bases outside the gene matches: 8. Germline CDR1 reads SQVTM; CDR2 reads ANQGSEA. CDR3 DNA sequence: TGCAGCCTGGGACAGGCGAAGCATGAGCAGTTCTTC. It codes for CSLGQAKHEQFF.